Listed here is a single T cell receptor (beta chain). The antigen is not known. The sample comes from a study of PD-1 blockade in classical Hodgkin lymphoma. Study overall: Treatment was intravenous nivolumab, 3 mg/kg every 2 weeks, until progression. General study results and limits: Newly diagnosed patients were reported to exhibit reduced baseline TCR diversity relative to healthy donors. CD8+ TCR diversity did not rise significantly by C4D1, unlike CD4+.

TCRdb's copy holds only in-frame clones and misses some; the assay was immunoSEQ multiplex PCR. The data show roughly 19,000 clones, with 65% to 85% seen just once and around 6% held by the top ten. With V trimmed by 4 bases and J by 6 bases, 7 bases remained unmatched. CDR1 and CDR2 from the germline V gene are GTSNPN and SVGIG (reference sequence). The length of the CDR3 is 14 residues. All patients experienced relapse after autologous stem cell transplantation, and brentuximab vedotin exposure was variable. The sample consisted of peripheral blood mononuclear cells (PBMCs), taken at baseline. This chain joins TRBV30 and TRBJ1-5; TRBD1 matches 9 bases. The clonotype comes from a human donor with classical Hodgkin lymphoma. DNA of the CDR3: TGTGCCTGGAACTCCGGGACAGGGAGTCAGCCCCAGCATTTT. Translating gives CAWNSGTGSQPQHF.